The entry below describes one T cell receptor (beta chain). Its specificity is not known. The ends were cut back, 10 bases at V and 3 bases at J, with 10 bases in the middle. This CDR3 spans 12 amino acids. These data originate in a study of T cell responses to AZD1222 COVID-19 vaccine. Findings and caveats of the study: Donors skewed white British and female; clonal diversity was possibly underestimated. The reported proportion of spike-specific TCRs targeting unmutated variant regions was nearly half. Seropositive at baseline were only five or six AZD1222 recipients.

Using immunoSEQ multiplex PCR, the repertoire was profiled, and TCRdb retains in-frame clones only, with some absent. The sample records about 140,000 clones, approximately 92% being singletons. This receptor was identified in an adult in good health. V and J are TRBV12-3 or TRBV12-4 and TRBJ2-1; D unresolved. Specimen: peripheral blood, collected on day 0 of AZD1222 vaccination. The CDR3 DNA follows: TGTGCCAACACGGTTGGCTACAATGAGCAGTTCTTC. Translated: CANTVGYNEQFF.